Included here is one TCR beta chain sequence, with context. Antigen: not known. The data derive from a study of T-cell memory formation after mild COVID-19. The CDR3 extends over 15 amino acids. The ends lost 4 bases at V and 10 bases at J; junction bases unmatched: 6. CDR1 is SGHTA and CDR2 is FQGNSA in the germline V gene. General study results and limits: Balance between CD4 and CD8 was seen in clones contracting day 15 to 85, and a CD4+ lean was seen in later expanders. The authors left the SARS-CoV-2 specificity of second-wave clones peaking on day 37 unconfirmed. Most CD4+ clones that shrank were in CM and EM, while CD8+ ones turned up in EMRA.

TCRdb reprocessed the 5' RACE reads with MiXCR, giving one entry per CDR3 protein. The table lists around 430,000 distinct CDR3 sequences, approximately 15% of them singletons. Sequencing used PBMCs or a T cell subset sorted from them (not recorded which). V is TRBV7-2 and J is TRBJ2-1, with 14 bases identical to TRBD2. The sequence came from a man younger than 35 who had mild COVID-19 (a few samples of this study predate the infection). Cell type and time point are not known. The CDR3 reads CASSSTGLAGDEQFF. As DNA, the CDR3 is TGTGCCAGCAGCTCGACGGGACTAGCGGGGGACGAGCAGTTCTTC.